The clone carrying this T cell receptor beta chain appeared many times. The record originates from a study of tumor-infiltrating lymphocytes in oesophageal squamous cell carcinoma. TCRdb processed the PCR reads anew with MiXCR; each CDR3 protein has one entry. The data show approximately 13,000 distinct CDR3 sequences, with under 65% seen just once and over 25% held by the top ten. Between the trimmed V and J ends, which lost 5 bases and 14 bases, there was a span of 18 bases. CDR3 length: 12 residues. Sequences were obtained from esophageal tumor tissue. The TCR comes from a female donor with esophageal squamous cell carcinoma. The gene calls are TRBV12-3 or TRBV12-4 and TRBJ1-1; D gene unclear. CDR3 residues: CASSRDNSRRFF. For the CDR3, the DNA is TGTGCCAGCAGTCGAGACAATTCCCGTCGCTTCTTT.